This T cell receptor (beta chain) was sequenced for a study of T-cell memory formation after mild COVID-19. TCRdb re-derived calls from the 5' RACE reads in MiXCR, one entry per CDR3 protein. The data show approximately 480,000 distinct CDR3 sequences, roughly 18% seen once. The CDR3 is made up of 13 amino acids. Trimming removed 1 base at V and 10 bases at J, with 13 bases between. Germline CDR1 and CDR2: SEHNR and FQNEAQ (reference sequence). This clonotype was observed a few times. Sequenced: PBMCs or a T cell subset sorted from them (not recorded which). The J gene is TRBJ1-1, the V gene TRBV7-9, with unresolved D. The TCR was taken from an adult woman who had mild COVID-19 (a few samples of this study predate the infection). Cell type and time point are not known. The CDR3 loop reads CASSLEVGVGAFF. DNA for the CDR3: TGTGCCAGCAGCTTAGAGGTCGGGGTAGGAGCTTTCTTT.